This T cell receptor (beta chain) appears in the sequencing data of a study of shared T cell receptors in the human thymus. This table comes from immunoSEQ multiplex PCR, and its TCRdb copy is limited to in-frame clones, with some not included. The sample includes fewer than 700,000 clones, more than 75% seen only once; the top ten take around 0.0099%. This CDR3 contains 17 residues. From germline, CDR1 is LNHDA and CDR2 SQIVND (reference sequence). Trimming left V 7 bases short and J 4 bases short, with 23 bases between. These data were also reused for a study on human thymus T cells. This second study notes: Infants served as donors; they were healthy and Finnish and were having corrective surgery for congenital heart defects. From resections taken during corrective heart surgery, the thymus tissue was obtained. Reports from related research described highly overlapping thymic repertoires among unrelated individuals.

The sequencing input was thymocytes. This TCR derives from a boy less than two years old with a congenital heart defect. The chain employs TRBV19 and TRBJ1-5; D not certain. DNA of the CDR3: TGTGCCAGTACCCCGAGCGGTGGGTTTGTGTTTAATCAGCCCCAGCATTTT. Translated, it gives CASTPSGGFVFNQPQHF.